The rows below give T cell receptor beta chains drawn from one sample of a study of a mutant IDH1 vaccine in newly diagnosed glioma. Sequencing was performed with immunoSEQ multiplex PCR; in TCRdb, only in-frame clones are kept and a portion is missing. Among tens of thousands of clones listed, around 89% were seen once. The antigens for these receptors are not known. The sequenced sample was PBMCs, obtained from a glioma patient whose treatment included an IDH1 peptide vaccine. Receptors were obtained from a woman in her 40s with glioma. Both conserved end residues are part of each CDR3. The order of the fields is J gene, V gene, CDR3 protein.

>TRBJ2-7|TRBV7-8
CASSLEDISYEQYF
>TRBJ2-4|TRBV5-1
CASSLPLAGGDIQYF
>TRBJ2-5|TRBV5-1
CASSGRGRVETQYF
>TRBJ1-1|TRBV6-6
CASSYSSGGRTEAFF
>TRBJ2-7|TRBV7-9
CASSRGGQAYEQYF
>TRBJ2-3|TRBV5-1
CASSLWGQGAGDTQYF
>TRBJ2-5|TRBV7-9
CATTLPGVAAEGETQYF
>TRBJ1-2|TRBV4-1
CASSQAREGPNYGYTF
>.|TRBV7-2
CASSSRLAGGWSYEQYF
>TRBJ2-7|TRBV2
CASRTGQGYEQYF
>TRBJ2-1|TRBV7-2
CASSYRADNEQFF
>TRBJ1-5|TRBV6-1
CASNPTGANQPQHF
>TRBJ1-1|TRBV12-2
CASRLGSGMNTEAFF
>TRBJ1-1|TRBV18
CASSPDRKNTEAFF
>TRBJ1-1|TRBV18
CASSPRGLDTEAFF
>TRBJ2-1|TRBV7-9
CASSLWMGRDNEQFF
>TRBJ1-1|TRBV6-4
CASKKEALNTEAFF
>TRBJ1-5|TRBV2
CASRETYSNQPQHF
>TRBJ1-5|TRBV9
CASSYRNGRQMGNQPQHF
>TRBJ2-3|TRBV30
CAWSPGGGRADTQYF
>TRBJ1-5|TRBV20-1
CSARLNGPQHF
>TRBJ2-7|TRBV28
CASSFRSPPYEQYF
>TRBJ1-6|TRBV5-5
CASSSTGGGGSPLHF
>TRBJ1-2|TRBV20-1
CSARQNYGYTF